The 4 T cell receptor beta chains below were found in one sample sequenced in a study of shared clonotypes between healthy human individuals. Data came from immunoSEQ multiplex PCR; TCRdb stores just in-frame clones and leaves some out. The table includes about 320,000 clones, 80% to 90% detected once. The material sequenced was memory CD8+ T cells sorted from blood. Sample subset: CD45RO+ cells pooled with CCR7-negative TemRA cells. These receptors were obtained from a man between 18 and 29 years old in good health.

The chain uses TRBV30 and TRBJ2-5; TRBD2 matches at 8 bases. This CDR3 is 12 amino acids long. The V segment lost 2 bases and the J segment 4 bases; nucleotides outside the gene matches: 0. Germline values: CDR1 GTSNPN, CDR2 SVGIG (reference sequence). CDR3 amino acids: CAWSTSGETQYF. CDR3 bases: TGTGCCTGGAGTACTAGCGGAGAGACCCAGTACTTC. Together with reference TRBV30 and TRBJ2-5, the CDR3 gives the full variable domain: SQTIHQWPATLVQPVGSPLSLECTVEGTSNPNLYWYRQAAGRGLQLLFYSVGIGQISSEVPQNLSASRPQDRQFILSSKKLLLSDSGFYLCAWSTSGETQYFGPGTRLLVL.

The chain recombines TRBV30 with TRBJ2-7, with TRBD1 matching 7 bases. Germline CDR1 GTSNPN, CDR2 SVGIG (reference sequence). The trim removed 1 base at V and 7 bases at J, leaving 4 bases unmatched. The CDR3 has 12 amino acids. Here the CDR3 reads CAWSGTGREQYF. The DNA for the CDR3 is TGTGCCTGGAGTGGGACAGGAAGGGAGCAGTACTTC.

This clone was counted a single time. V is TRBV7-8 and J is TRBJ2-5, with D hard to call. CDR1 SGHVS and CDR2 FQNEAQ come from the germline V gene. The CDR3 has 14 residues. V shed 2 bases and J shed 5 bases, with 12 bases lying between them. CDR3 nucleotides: TGTGCCAGCAGCTTACTTTTCGGATTGGAGACCCAGTACTTC. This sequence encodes CASSLLFGLETQYF.

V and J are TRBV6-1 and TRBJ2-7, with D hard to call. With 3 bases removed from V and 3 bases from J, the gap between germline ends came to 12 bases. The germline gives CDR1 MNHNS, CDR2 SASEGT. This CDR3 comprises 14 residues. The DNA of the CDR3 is TGTGCCAGCAGTGAGTTGTCCCCTGACTACGAGCAGTACTTC. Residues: CASSELSPDYEQYF.